This T cell receptor beta chain was documented in a study of post-analysis software for immune sequencing data. Findings and caveats of the study: The F measure placed samples prepared in the same batch into strongly shared clusters. Significantly lower normalized Chao1 diversity was seen in multiple sclerosis patients than in controls. Controls showed lower frequencies than patients for several TRBV segments, and TRBV5-6, TRBV5-1 and TRBV20-1 were among these.

On this clonotype itself: The antigen is undetermined.

CDR1 and CDR2 from the germline V gene are SGHTA and FQGTGA. This CDR3 is 16 amino acids long. V lost 5 bases, J lost 8 bases, and 13 bases stayed unmatched. The authors incorporated unique molecular identifiers into the TCR beta cDNA libraries. Each batch of about 0.9 to 10 million T cells produced some 450,000 cDNA molecules. TCRdb re-analysed the PCR reads in MiXCR, keeping a single row per CDR3 protein. The data hold approximately 770,000 distinct CDR3 sequences, with around 46% observed a single time. Sequenced material: blood. The chain recombines TRBV7-3 with TRBJ2-1; 9 positions match TRBD2. The receptor's source is a girl between 10 and 17 years old with multiple sclerosis. This chain's CDR3 is CASSLHPGLAKDEQFF. Written as DNA, the CDR3 is TGTGCCAGCAGCCTCCACCCGGGACTAGCCAAGGATGAGCAGTTCTTC.